What follows are 4 T cell receptor beta chains derived from one specimen sequenced in a study of blood T cell repertoires in COVID-19. TCRdb keeps only in-frame clones here, not all; method: immunoSEQ multiplex PCR. This table has tens of thousands of clones, around 84% appearing once. The sequenced sample consisted of peripheral blood. These receptors all come from a man aged 50 to 60 with acute or convalescent COVID-19.

V usage is TRBV20-1 and J usage is TRBJ1-3; no firm D call. Trimming took off 4 bases at V and 7 bases at J, with 8 bases between the two ends. The CDR3 has 11 residues. The germline V gene encodes CDR1 DFQATT and CDR2 SNEGSKA (reference sequence). CDR3 loop: CSATVQNTIYF. Written as DNA, the CDR3 is TGCAGTGCTACCGTGCAGAACACCATATATTTT.

The chain couples TRBV18 to TRBJ1-4; D is unclear. The CDR3 is 14 residues long. Germline V CDR1 and CDR2: KGHSH, LQKENI. V was cut by 4 bases and J by 0 bases, with 6 bases left in between. The CDR3 region is CASSRSATNEKLFF. CDR3 coding DNA: TGTGCCAGCTCACGGAGTGCAACTAATGAAAAACTGTTTTTT.

CDR3 DNA: TGTGCCATCAGCCCGACACGAGACTATGGCTACACCTTC. Translated: CAISPTRDYGYTF. The V call is TRBV10-3, the J call TRBJ1-2; D gene unclear. The CDR3 is 13 residues long. With 6 bases removed from V and 3 bases from J, the gap between germline ends came to 11 bases. Germline V gene lookup returns CDR1 ENHRY and CDR2 SYGVKD.

In this sample, this clone turned up once. J is TRBJ2-1 and V is TRBV11-2; maybe TRBD2 (5 bases). The CDR3 is 13 residues long. V was trimmed by 4 bases and J by 9 bases, leaving 13 bases between them. Germline assignment: CDR1 SGHAT and CDR2 FQNNGV. CDR3 nucleotide sequence: TGTGCCAGCAGCTCCTCCGGAGGACTTGAGCAGTTCTTC. Its protein product is CASSSSGGLEQFF.